The 2 T cell receptor beta chains below all came from one sample that was sequenced in a study of blood T cell repertoires in COVID-19. Assay used: immunoSEQ multiplex PCR; TCRdb lists only in-frame clones, some missing. The table records roughly 88,000 clones, about 82% of them present only once. Sequencing was carried out using peripheral blood. These receptors were collected from an elderly woman with acute or convalescent COVID-19.

This chain uses TRBV20-1 with TRBJ1-2; 7 bases agree with TRBD1. The CDR3 runs to 14 residues. Germline V lookup: CDR1 DFQATT, CDR2 SNEGSKA (reference sequence). The V and J ends lost 3 bases and 5 bases, in that order; junction bases with no gene match: 9. The CDR3 DNA is TGCAGTGCTAGTCGCCCGGGGGACAGATATGGCTACACCTTC. Its protein is CSASRPGDRYGYTF.

This clone was picked up a small number of times. The gene calls are TRBV19 and TRBJ1-2, with TRBD1 identical over 9 bases. This CDR3 has 15 residues. V was clipped by 2 bases and J by 7 bases; unmatched bases: 8. The V gene's germline CDR1 is LNHDA and CDR2 SQIVND (reference sequence). The CDR3 reads CASSILWTGASGYTF. The CDR3 DNA is TGTGCCAGTAGTATACTTTGGACAGGGGCTTCTGGCTACACCTTC.